This TCR beta chain was retrieved from a study of cytomegalovirus exposure and HLA in healthy donors. Libraries were prepared by immunoSEQ multiplex PCR; TCRdb keeps only in-frame clonotypes and omits some of them. The table has hundreds of thousands of clones, 86% seen once. The donors were members of the validation cohort comprising some 130 subjects, separate from the approximately 630-subject first cohort. The V and J ends lost 0 bases and 7 bases respectively, with 11 bases between them. The CDR3 contains 15 residues. Germline CDR1 is SGHRS and CDR2 is YFSETQ. This receptor was obtained from a woman aged 18 to 35 in good health and CMV-seronegative. The chain links TRBV5-1 to TRBJ1-6, with D perhaps TRBD1 (6 bases). The sample was PBMCs. Here the CDR3 reads CASSLAGQGNSPLHF. CDR3 bases: TGCGCCAGCAGCTTGGCCGGGCAGGGGAATTCACCCCTCCACTTT.